These 25 T cell receptor beta chains came from one sample sequenced in a study of blood T cell repertoires in COVID-19. Repertoires were generated with immunoSEQ multiplex PCR, while TCRdb's copy carries only in-frame clones and drops some. Of about 280,000 clones in the sample, 70% to 90% were seen once. Sample: PBMCs or T cells enriched from blood (not recorded which). The receptors originated from a woman aged 25 to 39 with acute COVID-19.

A word on this clone: Other DNA sequences in the same sample also yield this CDR3. This chain's CDR3 is CSVEGGGSYNEQFF. The DNA of the CDR3 is TGCAGCGTTGAAGGTGGAGGGTCCTACAATGAGCAGTTCTTC. The V and J genes are TRBV29-1 and TRBJ2-1; maybe TRBD2 (6 bases). The V gene lost 1 base and the J gene lost 1 base, with 8 bases spanning the gap. Germline values: CDR1 SQVTM, CDR2 ANQGSEA. This CDR3 comprises 14 residues.

V gene TRBV6-5 combines with J gene TRBJ2-7; TRBD2 matches 11 bases. Germline trimming cut 2 bases from V and 6 bases from J; bases unmatched to any gene: 3. The CDR3 loop spans 14 amino acids. Germline CDR1 reads MNHEY; CDR2 reads SVGAGI. Here the CDR3 reads CASSYLAGGSEQYF. The DNA of the CDR3 is TGTGCCAGCAGTTACCTAGCGGGAGGCTCCGAGCAGTACTTC.

The gene calls are TRBV7-9 and TRBJ1-1; D gene unclear. Trimming left V 5 bases short and J 4 bases short, with 17 bases between. CDR1 and CDR2 (germline): SEHNR, FQNEAQ (reference sequence). CDR3 length equals 15 residues. The CDR3 region is CASSVDGFGSTEAFF. Here the CDR3 DNA reads TGTGCCAGCAGCGTCGATGGGTTTGGGAGCACTGAAGCTTTCTTT.

This clone was found once. The rearrangement links TRBV27 to TRBJ2-7; 8 nucleotides agree with TRBD2. The CDR3 consists of 13 residues. The V and J ends lost 5 bases and 1 base, in that order; junction bases with no gene match: 1. The germline V gene has CDR1 MNHEY and CDR2 SMNVEV (reference sequence). The CDR3 loop is CASSRGRSYEQYF. The CDR3 DNA reads TGTGCCAGCAGTCGCGGGAGGTCCTACGAGCAGTACTTC.

This sequence joins TRBV7-2 and TRBJ2-7; tentative D call: TRBD1 (6 bases). The CDR3 length is 13 residues. Germline values: CDR1 SGHTA, CDR2 FQGNSA. The V gene lost 7 bases and the J gene lost 2 bases, with 12 bases spanning the gap. CDR3: CASTQWGPYEQYF. DNA for the CDR3: TGTGCCAGCACCCAGTGGGGGCCCTACGAGCAGTACTTC.

This chain links TRBV19 with TRBJ1-1; no firm D call. This CDR3 region has 14 residues. With 7 bases removed from V and 6 bases from J, the gap between germline ends came to 18 bases. Germline V gives CDR1 LNHDA, CDR2 SQIVND (reference sequence). This CDR3 reads CASKVRGRTAEAFF. As DNA, the CDR3 is TGTGCCAGTAAGGTGCGGGGAAGAACAGCTGAAGCTTTCTTT.

The rearrangement joins TRBV2 to TRBJ2-1, with TRBD2 matching over 8 bases. Trimming removed 7 bases from V and 1 base from J; junction bases left unmatched: 3. Germline CDR1 and CDR2: SNHLY and FYNNEI. This CDR3 contains 14 residues. CDR3 sequence (DNA): TGTGCCAGCAACCCTAGCGGGTCCTACAATGAGCAGTTCTTC. Encoded protein: CASNPSGSYNEQFF.

The chain is built from TRBV27 and TRBJ2-3; 8 bases agree with TRBD2. V was clipped by 3 bases and J by 2 bases; unmatched bases: 7. The CDR3 runs to 16 residues. Germline lookup yields CDR1 MNHEY and CDR2 SMNVEV (reference sequence). CDR3 in DNA: TGTGCCAGCAGTTTTCGGGAGGGCCTAGACACAGATACGCAGTATTTT. Amino acid sequence: CASSFREGLDTDTQYF.

This CDR3 is CASSLLSGSSEQYF. In DNA, the CDR3 is TGTGCCAGCAGCTTACTTAGCGGGAGTAGCGAGCAGTACTTC. This chain links TRBV11-1 with TRBJ2-7; the match to TRBD2 covers 9 bases. V was clipped by 2 bases and J by 6 bases; unmatched bases: 5. Germline CDR1 reads SGHAT; CDR2 reads FQDESV (reference sequence). CDR3 length equals 14 residues.

The rearrangement joins TRBV19 to TRBJ1-5, with 8 bases that match TRBD1. This CDR3 contains 17 residues. Looked up from germline, CDR1 is LNHDA and CDR2 is SQIVND (reference sequence). J lost 3 bases, V lost 6 bases, and 13 bases had no gene match. The CDR3 DNA follows: TGTGCCAGTAGCCCCCTTGGGACAGGCTCCCTCAATCAGCCCCAGCATTTT. Encoded protein: CASSPLGTGSLNQPQHF.

Worth noting for this clone: Relative to the germline gene, one junction end is altered; a read error may explain this. The rearrangement joins TRBV15 to TRBJ1-5; 8 bases agree with TRBD1. CDR3 length equals 18 residues. CDR1 is LNHNV, CDR2 YYDKDF, per germline (reference sequence). DNA of the CDR3: TGTGCCGCCAGCAGAGATCTCTCAGGGGGCTGGAGCAATCAGCCCCAGCATTTT. This gives the protein CAASRDLSGGWSNQPQHF.

This clone was observed a few times. The rearrangement joins TRBV6-2 or TRBV6-3 to TRBJ1-1; 7 positions agree with TRBD1. The CDR3 length is 14 residues. CDR1 and CDR2 from the germline V gene are MNHEY and SVGEGT. V lost 4 bases and J lost 1; bases outside the gene matches: 3. The CDR3 coding sequence is TGTGCCAGCAGTTCAGGGGGAGCGAACACTGAAGCTTTCTTT. Amino acids: CASSSGGANTEAFF.

The CDR3 nucleotides read TGTGCCACCAGGGGGGGGACTAGCGGGTTCAACACCGGGGAGCTGTTTTTT. Protein product: CATRGGTSGFNTGELFF. The chain joins TRBV19 to TRBJ2-2; TRBD2 aligns across 12 bases. The V gene's germline CDR1 is LNHDA and CDR2 SQIVND (reference sequence). CDR3 length: 17 residues. V trimming: 10 bases; J trimming: 2 bases; junction bases outside the gene matches: 11.

The chain joins TRBV30 to TRBJ2-7, with D possibly matching TRBD1 (6 bases). Trimming removed 4 bases from V and 3 bases from J, with 16 bases in between. Germline V gene sequence: CDR1 GTSNPN, CDR2 SVGIG (reference sequence). The CDR3 has 14 amino acids. CDR3 amino acids: CAWIRPGHNYEQYF. In DNA, the CDR3 is TGTGCCTGGATCCGACCGGGACACAACTACGAGCAGTACTTC.

This clone was counted once. The CDR3 DNA reads as TGTGCCAGCAGCTCCAGGGGAGGGGTTTACGAGCAGTACTTC. Translation gives CASSSRGGVYEQYF. The chain combines TRBV13 with TRBJ2-7, with D possibly being TRBD2 (7 bases). Germline V lookup: CDR1 PRHDT, CDR2 FYEKMQ (reference sequence). V lost 4 bases, J lost 4 bases, and 14 bases lay in between. CDR3 length equals 14 residues.

The CDR3 reads CASSSRQGMNTEAFF. The DNA of the CDR3 is TGTGCCAGCAGTTCCCGACAGGGAATGAACACTGAAGCTTTCTTT. The gene calls are TRBV27 and TRBJ1-1; TRBD1 aligns across 7 bases. The CDR3 contains 15 residues. J lost 0 bases, V lost 4 bases, and 5 bases had no gene match. Germline CDR1 MNHEY, CDR2 SMNVEV (reference sequence).

This chain connects TRBV11-2 to TRBJ2-2; 10 bases are a match to TRBD2. The J segment lost 8 bases and the V segment lost 3 bases, leaving 6 bases of the junction unmatched. There are 15 residues in the CDR3. Per the germline V gene, CDR1 is SGHAT and CDR2 is FQNNGV. CDR3 protein: CASSFIAGGGGELFF. The CDR3 DNA is TGTGCCAGCAGCTTTATAGCGGGAGGAGGAGGGGAGCTGTTTTTT.

The chain uses TRBV10-1 and TRBJ1-5; TRBD1 matches at 8 bases. There are 16 residues in the CDR3. Germline V gives CDR1 WNHNN, CDR2 SYGVQD (reference sequence). V lost 5 bases, J lost 1 base, and 7 bases stayed unmatched. CDR3 bases: TGCGCCAGCAGTACGGGACAGGTCCCGAGCAATCAGCCCCAGCATTTT. It codes for CASSTGQVPSNQPQHF.

The rearrangement links TRBV21-1 to TRBJ2-7; the table assigns TRBD2, which was not confirmed against the DNA. TRBV21-1 is recorded as a pseudogene. The CDR3 is 13 amino acids. CDR3 sequence reads: CASIGTTKYEQYF. The CDR3 coding sequence is TGTGCCAGCATAGGGACTACTAAATACGAGCAGTACTTC.

The CDR3 nucleotides are TGTGCCAGCCGGACAAATATGAACACTGAAGCTTTCTTT. Protein: CASRTNMNTEAFF. This rearrangement joins TRBV12-3 or TRBV12-4 to TRBJ1-1; D might be TRBD1 (5 bases). Trimming left V 8 bases short and J 0 bases short, with 10 bases between. The CDR3 spans 13 residues.

As DNA, the CDR3 is TGTGCCACCGCCGGGACAGGGGAAGCTGGCTACACCTTC. Translating gives CATAGTGEAGYTF. The rearrangement uses TRBV24-1 and TRBJ1-2; 10 bases are a match to TRBD1. Germline CDR1 is KGHDR and CDR2 is SFDVKD. J was trimmed by 7 bases and V by 9 bases; bases with no gene match: 7. The CDR3 contains 13 residues.

This clone was counted between two and nine times. The J gene is TRBJ1-5, the V gene TRBV4-1; D is perhaps TRBD1 (5 bases). There are 17 residues in the CDR3. V lost 0 bases to trimming and J lost 2 bases, with 14 bases between them. Germline V gene sequence: CDR1 MGHRA, CDR2 YSYEKL. Written as DNA, the CDR3 is TGCGCCAGCAGCCAAGATGTCAGGGAGGAAGGCAATCAGCCCCAGCATTTT. Translated, it gives CASSQDVREEGNQPQHF.

V usage is TRBV11-2 and J usage is TRBJ2-2, with 11 bases matching TRBD1. Germline CDR1 and CDR2: SGHAT and FQNNGV. Trimming at V came to 5 bases and at J to 2 bases, leaving 4 bases not matched to a gene. The CDR3 has 16 amino acids. The CDR3 is CASSPRTGGNTGELFF. The CDR3 DNA sequence: TGTGCCAGCAGCCCTAGGACAGGGGGCAACACCGGGGAGCTGTTTTTT.

This clone was seen a few times. The chain combines TRBV10-3 with TRBJ2-7, with D maybe TRBD2 (6 bases). CDR3 size: 16 residues. CDR1 and CDR2 from the germline V gene are ENHRY and SYGVKD. The V end was cut by 0 bases, the J end by 1 base, with 13 bases between. The CDR3 nucleotides are TGTGCCATCAGTGAGTCGAGTGGGACTCCTTCCTACGAGCAGTACTTC. Protein: CAISESSGTPSYEQYF.

V and J are TRBV6-5 and TRBJ1-1; maybe TRBD1 (5 bases). V gave up 5 bases and J gave up 1 base, with 14 bases separating them. CDR1 and CDR2 (germline): MNHEY, SVGAGI. The CDR3 runs 15 residues. CDR3 coding DNA: TGTGCCAGCAGTCCCCCAGGGTTGGCGAACACTGAAGCTTTCTTT. Translation: CASSPPGLANTEAFF.